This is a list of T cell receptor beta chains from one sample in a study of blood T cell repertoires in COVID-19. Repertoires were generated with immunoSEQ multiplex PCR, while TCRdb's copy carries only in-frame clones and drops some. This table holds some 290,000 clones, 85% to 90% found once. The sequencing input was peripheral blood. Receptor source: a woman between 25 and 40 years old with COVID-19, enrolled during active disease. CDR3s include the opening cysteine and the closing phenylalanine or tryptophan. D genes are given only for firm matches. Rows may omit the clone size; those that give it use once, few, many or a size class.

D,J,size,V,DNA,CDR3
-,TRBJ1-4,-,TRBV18,TGTGCCAGCAAGCAACAGGGAACTAATGAAAAACTGTTTTTT,CASKQQGTNEKLFF
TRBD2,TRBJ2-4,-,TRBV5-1,TGCGCCAGCACAGAAGCGGGGGGGCGAAACATTCAGTACTTC,CASTEAGGRNIQYF
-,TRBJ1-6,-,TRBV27,TGTGCCAGCAGTTTAGGGGGCGCAGGTAATTCACCCCTCCACTTT,CASSLGGAGNSPLHF
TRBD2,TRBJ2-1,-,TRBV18,TGTGCCAGCTCATGGACTAGCGGGAATGAGCAGTTCTTC,CASSWTSGNEQFF
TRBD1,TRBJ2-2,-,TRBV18,TGTGCCAGCTCACCACCGGGACAGGGCCTGGCCGGGGAGCTGTTTTTT,CASSPPGQGLAGELFF
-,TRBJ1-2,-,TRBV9,TGTGCCAGCAGCGTAGCCCGCGGCTTCTCAGGGCATGGCTACACCTTC,CASSVARGFSGHGYTF
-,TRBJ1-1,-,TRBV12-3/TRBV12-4,TGTGCCAGCAGTTTTGGGGCCACTGAAGCTTTCTTT,CASSFGATEAFF
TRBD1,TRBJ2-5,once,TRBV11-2,TGTGCCAGCAGCTTAGGAATAGGGGGCCTGGGGGAGACCCAGTACTTC,CASSLGIGGLGETQYF
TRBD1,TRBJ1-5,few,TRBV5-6,TGTGCCAGCAGCTCCTCAGGGGGCATTCACCATCAGCCCCAGCATTTT,CASSSSGGIHHQPQHF
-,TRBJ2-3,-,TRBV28,TGTGCCAGCAGTTTACCGGTGCGAGAGGACACAGATACGCAGTATTTT,CASSLPVREDTDTQYF
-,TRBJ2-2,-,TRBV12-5,TGTGCTAGTGGTTTCCTCCCGGGGGGGGAGCTGTTTTTT,CASGFLPGGELFF
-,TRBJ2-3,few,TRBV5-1,TGCGCCAGCAGCTTGATAGTCTCGGCAGATACGCAGTATTTT,CASSLIVSADTQYF
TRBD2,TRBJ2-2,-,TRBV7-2,TGTGCCAGCAGCTACCTAGCGGGGGCCATCGGGGAGCTGTTTTTT,CASSYLAGAIGELFF
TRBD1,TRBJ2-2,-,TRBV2,TGTGCCAGCAGTGTAGGGCAGGGGGCGTGGGAGCTGTTTTTT,CASSVGQGAWELFF
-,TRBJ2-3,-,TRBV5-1,TGCGCCAGCAGCTTGGATAGGCTAGCGCAGTATTTT,CASSLDRLAQYF